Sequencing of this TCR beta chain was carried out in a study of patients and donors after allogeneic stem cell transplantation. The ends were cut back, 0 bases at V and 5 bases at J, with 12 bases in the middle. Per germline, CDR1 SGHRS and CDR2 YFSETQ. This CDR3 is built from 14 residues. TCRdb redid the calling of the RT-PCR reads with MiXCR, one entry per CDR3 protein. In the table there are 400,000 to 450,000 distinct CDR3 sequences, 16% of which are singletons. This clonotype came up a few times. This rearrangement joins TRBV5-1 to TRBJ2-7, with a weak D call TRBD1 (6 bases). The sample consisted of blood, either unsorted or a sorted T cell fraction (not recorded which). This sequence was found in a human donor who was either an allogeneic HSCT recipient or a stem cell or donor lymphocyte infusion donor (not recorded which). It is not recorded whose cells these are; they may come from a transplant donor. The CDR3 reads CASSLVGQQNEQYF. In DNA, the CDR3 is TGCGCCAGCAGCTTGGTGGGACAACAAAACGAGCAGTACTTC.